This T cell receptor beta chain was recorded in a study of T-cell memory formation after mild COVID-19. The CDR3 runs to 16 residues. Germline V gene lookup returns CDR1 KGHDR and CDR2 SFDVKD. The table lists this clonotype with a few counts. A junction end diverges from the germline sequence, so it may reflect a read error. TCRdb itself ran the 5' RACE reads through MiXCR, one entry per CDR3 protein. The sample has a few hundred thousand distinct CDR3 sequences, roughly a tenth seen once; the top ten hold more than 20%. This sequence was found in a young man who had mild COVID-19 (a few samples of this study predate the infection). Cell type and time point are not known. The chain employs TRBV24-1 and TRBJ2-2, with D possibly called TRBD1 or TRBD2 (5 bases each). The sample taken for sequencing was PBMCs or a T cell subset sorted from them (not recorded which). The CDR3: CATSDGRGVNTGEMFF. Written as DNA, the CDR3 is TGTGCCACCAGTGACGGCCGAGGGGTGAACACCGGGGAGATGTTTTTT.